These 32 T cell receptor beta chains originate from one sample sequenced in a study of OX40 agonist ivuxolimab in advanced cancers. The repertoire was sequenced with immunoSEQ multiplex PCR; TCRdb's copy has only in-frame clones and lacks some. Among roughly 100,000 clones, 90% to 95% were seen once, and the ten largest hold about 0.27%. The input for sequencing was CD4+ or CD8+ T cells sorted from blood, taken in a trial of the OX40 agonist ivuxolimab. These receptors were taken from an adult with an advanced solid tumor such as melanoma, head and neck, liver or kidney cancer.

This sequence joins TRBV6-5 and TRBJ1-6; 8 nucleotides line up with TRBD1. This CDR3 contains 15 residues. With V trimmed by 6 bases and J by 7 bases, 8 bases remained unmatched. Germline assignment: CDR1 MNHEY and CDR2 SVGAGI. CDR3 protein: CASRPWDRRNSPLHF. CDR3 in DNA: TGTGCCAGCAGGCCCTGGGACAGGAGGAATTCACCCCTCCACTTT.

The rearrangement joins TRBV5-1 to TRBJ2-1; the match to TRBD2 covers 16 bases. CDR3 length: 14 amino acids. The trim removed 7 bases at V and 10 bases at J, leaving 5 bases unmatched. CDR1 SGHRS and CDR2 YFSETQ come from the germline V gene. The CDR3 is CASSLGLAGGEQFF. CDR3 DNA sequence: TGCGCCAGCTCCCTGGGACTAGCGGGGGGGGAGCAGTTCTTC.

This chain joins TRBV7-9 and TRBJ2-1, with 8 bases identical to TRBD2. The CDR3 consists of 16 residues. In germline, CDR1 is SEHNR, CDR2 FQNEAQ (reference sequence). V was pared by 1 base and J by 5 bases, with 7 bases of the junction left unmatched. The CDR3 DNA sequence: TGTGCCAGCAGCTTAGGGGTCGCGGGAGGAGACAATGAGCAGTTCTTC. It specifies CASSLGVAGGDNEQFF.

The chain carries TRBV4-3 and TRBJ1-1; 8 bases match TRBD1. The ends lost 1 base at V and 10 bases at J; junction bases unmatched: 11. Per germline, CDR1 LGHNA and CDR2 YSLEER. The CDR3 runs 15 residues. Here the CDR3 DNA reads TGCGCCAGCAGCCAAGCGACAGGGGTGGCCTCGGGAGCTTTCTTT. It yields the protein CASSQATGVASGAFF.

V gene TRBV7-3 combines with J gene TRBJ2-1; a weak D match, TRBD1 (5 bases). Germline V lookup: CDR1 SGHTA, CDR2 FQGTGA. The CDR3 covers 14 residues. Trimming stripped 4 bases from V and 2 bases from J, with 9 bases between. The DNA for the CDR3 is TGTGCCAGCAGCTCAAGGGGTACCTACAATGAGCAGTTCTTC. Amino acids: CASSSRGTYNEQFF.

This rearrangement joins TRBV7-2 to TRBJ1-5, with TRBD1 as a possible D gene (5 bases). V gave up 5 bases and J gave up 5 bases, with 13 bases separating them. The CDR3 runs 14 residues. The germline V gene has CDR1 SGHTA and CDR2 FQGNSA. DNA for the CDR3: TGTGCCAGCAGCCCGACAGTATACGATCAGCCCCAGCATTTT. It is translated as CASSPTVYDQPQHF.

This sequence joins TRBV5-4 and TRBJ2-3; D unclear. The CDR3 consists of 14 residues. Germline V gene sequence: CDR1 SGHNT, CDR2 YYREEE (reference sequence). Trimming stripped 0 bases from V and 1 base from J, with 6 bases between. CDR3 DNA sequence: TGTGCCAGCAGCTTGGATAAAGGCACAGATACGCAGTATTTT. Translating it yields CASSLDKGTDTQYF.

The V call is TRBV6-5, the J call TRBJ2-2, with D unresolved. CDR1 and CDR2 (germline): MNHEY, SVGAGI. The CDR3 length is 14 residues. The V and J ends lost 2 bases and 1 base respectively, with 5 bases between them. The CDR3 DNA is TGTGCCAGCAGTTACCAGGTGAACACCGGGGAGCTGTTTTTT. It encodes CASSYQVNTGELFF.

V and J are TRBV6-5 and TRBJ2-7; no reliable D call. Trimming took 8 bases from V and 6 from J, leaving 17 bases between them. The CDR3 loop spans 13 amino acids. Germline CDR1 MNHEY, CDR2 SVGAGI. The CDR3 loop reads CASEIYAPAEQYV. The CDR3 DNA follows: TGTGCCAGCGAGATCTATGCTCCGGCCGAGCAGTACGTC.

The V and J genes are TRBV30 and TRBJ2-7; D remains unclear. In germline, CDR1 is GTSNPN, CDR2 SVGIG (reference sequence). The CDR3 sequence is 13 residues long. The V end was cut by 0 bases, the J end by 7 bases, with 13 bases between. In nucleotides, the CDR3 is TGTGCCTGGAGTGTACTCGGCGAAAGGGAGCAGTACTTC. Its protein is CAWSVLGEREQYF.

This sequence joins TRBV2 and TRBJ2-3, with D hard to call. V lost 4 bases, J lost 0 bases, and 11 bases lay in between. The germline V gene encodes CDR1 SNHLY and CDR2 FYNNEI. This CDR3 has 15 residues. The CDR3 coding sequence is TGTGCCAGCAGTGTGGATATCACTAGCACAGATACGCAGTATTTT. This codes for CASSVDITSTDTQYF.

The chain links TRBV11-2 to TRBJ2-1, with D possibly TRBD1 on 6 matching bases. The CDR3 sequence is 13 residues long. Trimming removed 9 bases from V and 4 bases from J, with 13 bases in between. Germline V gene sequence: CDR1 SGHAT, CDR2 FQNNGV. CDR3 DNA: TGTGCCAGTAGCCCGGGACATTACAATGAGCAGTTCTTC. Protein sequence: CASSPGHYNEQFF. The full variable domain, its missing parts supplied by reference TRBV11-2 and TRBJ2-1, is EAGVAQSPRYKIIEKRQSVAFWCNPISGHATLYWYQQILGQGPKLLIQFQNNGVVDDSQLPKDRFSAERLKGVDSTLKIQPAKLEDSAVYLCASSPGHYNEQFFGPGTRLTVL.

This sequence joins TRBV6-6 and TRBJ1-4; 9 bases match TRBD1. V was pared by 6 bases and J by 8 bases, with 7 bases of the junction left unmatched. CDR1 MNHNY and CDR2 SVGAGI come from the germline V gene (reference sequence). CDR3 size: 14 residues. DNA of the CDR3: TGTGCCAGCAGAAGGGGACAGGGATTCGAAAAACTGTTTTTT. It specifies CASRRGQGFEKLFF.

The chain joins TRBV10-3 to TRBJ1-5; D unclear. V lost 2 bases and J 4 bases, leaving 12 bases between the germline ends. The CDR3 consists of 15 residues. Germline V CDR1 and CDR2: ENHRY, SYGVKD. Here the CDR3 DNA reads TGTGCCATCAGTGAGGGTGCGGGGATAAATCAGCCCCAGCATTTT. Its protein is CAISEGAGINQPQHF.

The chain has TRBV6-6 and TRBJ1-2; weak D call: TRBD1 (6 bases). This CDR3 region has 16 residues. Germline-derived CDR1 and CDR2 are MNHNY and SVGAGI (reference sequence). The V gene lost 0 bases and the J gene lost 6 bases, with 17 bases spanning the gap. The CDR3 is CASSYSTLGAGDGYTF. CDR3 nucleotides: TGTGCCAGCAGTTACTCGACGCTGGGGGCTGGAGATGGCTACACCTTC.

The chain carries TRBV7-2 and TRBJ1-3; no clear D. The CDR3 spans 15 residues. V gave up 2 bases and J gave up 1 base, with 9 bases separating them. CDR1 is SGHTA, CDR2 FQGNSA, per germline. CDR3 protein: CASSLHSLSGNTIYF. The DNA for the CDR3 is TGTGCCAGCAGCTTACATTCTCTATCTGGAAACACCATATATTTT.

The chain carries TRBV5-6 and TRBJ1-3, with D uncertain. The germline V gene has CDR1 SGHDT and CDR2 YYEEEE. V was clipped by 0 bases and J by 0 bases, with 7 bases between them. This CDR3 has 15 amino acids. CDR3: CASSLEGYSGNTIYF. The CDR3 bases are TGTGCCAGCAGCTTGGAGGGATACTCTGGAAACACCATATATTTT.

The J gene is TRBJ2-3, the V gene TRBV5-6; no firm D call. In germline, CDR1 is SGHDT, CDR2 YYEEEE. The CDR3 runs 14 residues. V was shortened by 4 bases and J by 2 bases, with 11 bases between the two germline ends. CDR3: CASSPTLPTDTQYF. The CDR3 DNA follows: TGTGCCAGCAGCCCGACTCTTCCCACAGATACGCAGTATTTT.

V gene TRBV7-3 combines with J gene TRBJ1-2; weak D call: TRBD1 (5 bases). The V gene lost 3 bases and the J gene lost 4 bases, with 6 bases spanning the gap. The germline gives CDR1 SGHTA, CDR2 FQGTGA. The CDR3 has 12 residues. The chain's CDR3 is CASSLGVYGYTF. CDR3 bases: TGTGCCAGCAGCTTGGGGGTCTATGGCTACACCTTC.

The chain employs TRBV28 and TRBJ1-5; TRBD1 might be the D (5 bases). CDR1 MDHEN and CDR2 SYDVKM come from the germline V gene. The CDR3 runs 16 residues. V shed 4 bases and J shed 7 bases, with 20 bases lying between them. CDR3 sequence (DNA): TGTGCCAGCAGTTACGCCGGGGGGGGTGAGCGGCAGCCCCAGCATTTT. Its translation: CASSYAGGGERQPQHF.

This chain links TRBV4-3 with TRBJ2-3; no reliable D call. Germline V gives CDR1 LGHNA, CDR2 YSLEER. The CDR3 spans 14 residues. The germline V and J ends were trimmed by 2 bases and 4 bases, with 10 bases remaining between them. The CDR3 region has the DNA TGCGCCAGCAGCCAAAACCGCGAGTCAGATACGCAGTATTTT. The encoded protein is CASSQNRESDTQYF.

Here the CDR3 reads CASSAGLAGSTDTQYF. Written as DNA, the CDR3 is TGTGCCAGCAGCGCCGGACTAGCGGGGAGCACAGATACGCAGTATTTT. The chain employs TRBV5-4 and TRBJ2-3; 12 bases map to TRBD2. The ends lost 4 bases at V and 0 bases at J; junction bases unmatched: 3. The CDR3 consists of 16 residues. Looked up from germline, CDR1 is SGHNT and CDR2 is YYREEE (reference sequence).

This CDR3 is CASSVGQLNNSPLHF. The CDR3 bases are TGTGCCAGCAGTGTGGGACAGTTGAATAATTCACCCCTCCACTTT. The chain combines TRBV2 with TRBJ1-6; 7 bases line up with TRBD1. The CDR3 totals 15 residues. V lost 4 bases to trimming and J lost 5 bases; unmatched junction nucleotides: 5. Germline V lookup: CDR1 SNHLY, CDR2 FYNNEI.

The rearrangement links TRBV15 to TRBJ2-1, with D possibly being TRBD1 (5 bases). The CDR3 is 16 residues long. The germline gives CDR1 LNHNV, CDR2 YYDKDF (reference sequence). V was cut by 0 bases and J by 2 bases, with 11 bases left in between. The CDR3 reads CATSRDRGQAYNEQFF. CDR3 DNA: TGTGCCACCAGCAGAGATAGGGGCCAAGCCTACAATGAGCAGTTCTTC.

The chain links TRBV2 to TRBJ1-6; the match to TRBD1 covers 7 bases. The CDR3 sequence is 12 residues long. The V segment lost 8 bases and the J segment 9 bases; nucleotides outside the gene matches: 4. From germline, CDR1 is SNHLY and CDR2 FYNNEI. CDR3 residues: CASGTDPSPLHF. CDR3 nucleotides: TGTGCCAGCGGGACAGACCCTTCACCCCTCCACTTT.

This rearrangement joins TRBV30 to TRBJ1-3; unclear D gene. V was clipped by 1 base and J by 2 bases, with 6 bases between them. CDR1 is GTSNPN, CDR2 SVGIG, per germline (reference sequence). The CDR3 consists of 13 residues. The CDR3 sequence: CAWSDRPGNTIYF. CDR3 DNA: TGTGCCTGGAGTGACAGACCTGGAAACACCATATATTTT.

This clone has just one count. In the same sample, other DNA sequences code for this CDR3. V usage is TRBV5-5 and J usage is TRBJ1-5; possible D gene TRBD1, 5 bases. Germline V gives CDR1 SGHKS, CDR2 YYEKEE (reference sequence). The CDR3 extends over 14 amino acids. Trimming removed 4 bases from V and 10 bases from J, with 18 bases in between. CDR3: CASSTGTPRQPQHF. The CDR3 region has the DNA TGTGCCAGCAGCACCGGGACGCCTCGACAACCCCAGCATTTT.

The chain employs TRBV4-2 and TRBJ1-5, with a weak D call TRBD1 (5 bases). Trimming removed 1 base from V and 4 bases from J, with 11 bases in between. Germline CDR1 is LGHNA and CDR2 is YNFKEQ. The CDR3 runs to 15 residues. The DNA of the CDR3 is TGTGCCAGCAGCCAAGGGGAGGGGTTGAATCAGCCCCAGCATTTT. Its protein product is CASSQGEGLNQPQHF.

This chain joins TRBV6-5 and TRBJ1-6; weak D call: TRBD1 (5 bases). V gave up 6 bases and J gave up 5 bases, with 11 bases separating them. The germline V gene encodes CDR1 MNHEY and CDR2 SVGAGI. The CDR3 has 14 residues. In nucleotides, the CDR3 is TGTGCCAGCAGACCTTCAGGGCATAATTCACCCCTCCACTTT. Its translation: CASRPSGHNSPLHF.

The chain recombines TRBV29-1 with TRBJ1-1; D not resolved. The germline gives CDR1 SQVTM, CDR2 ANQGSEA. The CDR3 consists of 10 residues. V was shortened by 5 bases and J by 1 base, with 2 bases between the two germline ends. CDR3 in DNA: TGCAGCGTTAAGAACACTGAAGCTTTCTTT. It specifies CSVKNTEAFF.

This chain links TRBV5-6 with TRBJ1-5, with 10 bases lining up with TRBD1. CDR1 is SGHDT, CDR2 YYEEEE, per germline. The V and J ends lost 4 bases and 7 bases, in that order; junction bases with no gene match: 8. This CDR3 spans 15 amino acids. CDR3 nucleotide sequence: TGTGCCAGCAGCGAAGGGACAGGGGCCTGGCAGCCCCAGCATTTT. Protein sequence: CASSEGTGAWQPQHF.

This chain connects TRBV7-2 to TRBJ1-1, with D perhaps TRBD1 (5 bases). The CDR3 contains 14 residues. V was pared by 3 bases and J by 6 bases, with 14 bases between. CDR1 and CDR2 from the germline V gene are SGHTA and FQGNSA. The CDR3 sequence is CASSLIGRGAEAFF. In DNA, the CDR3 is TGTGCCAGCAGCTTGATTGGGAGAGGGGCTGAAGCTTTCTTT. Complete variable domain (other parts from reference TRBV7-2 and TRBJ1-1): GAGVSQSPSNKVTEKGKDVELRCDPISGHTALYWYRQSLGQGLEFLIYFQGNSAPDKSGLPSDRFSAERTGGSVSTLTIQRTQQEDSAVYLCASSLIGRGAEAFFGQGTRLTVV.